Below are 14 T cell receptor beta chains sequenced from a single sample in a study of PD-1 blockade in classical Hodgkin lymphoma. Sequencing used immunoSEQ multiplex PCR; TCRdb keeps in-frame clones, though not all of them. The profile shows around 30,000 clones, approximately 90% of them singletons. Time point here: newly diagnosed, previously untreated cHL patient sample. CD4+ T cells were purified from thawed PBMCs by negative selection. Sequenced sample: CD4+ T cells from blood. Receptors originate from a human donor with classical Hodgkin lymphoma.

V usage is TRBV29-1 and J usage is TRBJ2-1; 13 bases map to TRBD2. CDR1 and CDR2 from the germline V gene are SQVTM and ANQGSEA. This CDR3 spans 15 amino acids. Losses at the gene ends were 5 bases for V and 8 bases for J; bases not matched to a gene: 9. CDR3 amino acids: CSVTRTSGRGDEQFF. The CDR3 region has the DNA TGCAGCGTTACCCGAACTAGCGGGAGGGGGGATGAGCAGTTCTTC.

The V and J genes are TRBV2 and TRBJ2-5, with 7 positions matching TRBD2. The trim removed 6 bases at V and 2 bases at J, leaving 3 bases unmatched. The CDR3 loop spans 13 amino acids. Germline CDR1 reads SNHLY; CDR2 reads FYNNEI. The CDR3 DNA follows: TGTGCCAGCAGGGGAGGGGCACAAGAGACCCAGTACTTC. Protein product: CASRGGAQETQYF.

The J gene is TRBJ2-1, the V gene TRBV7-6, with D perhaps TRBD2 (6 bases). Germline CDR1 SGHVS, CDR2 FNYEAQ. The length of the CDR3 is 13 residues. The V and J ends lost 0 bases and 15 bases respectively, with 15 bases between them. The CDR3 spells CASSLAAGTEGFF. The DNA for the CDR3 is TGTGCCAGCAGCTTAGCGGCGGGAACCGAGGGGTTCTTC. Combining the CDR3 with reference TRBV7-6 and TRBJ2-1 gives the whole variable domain GAGVSQSPRYKVTKRGQDVALRCDPISGHVSLYWYRQALGQGPEFLTYFNYEAQQDKSGLPNDRFSAERPEGSISTLTIQRTEQRDSAMYRCASSLAAGTEGFFGPGTRLTVL.

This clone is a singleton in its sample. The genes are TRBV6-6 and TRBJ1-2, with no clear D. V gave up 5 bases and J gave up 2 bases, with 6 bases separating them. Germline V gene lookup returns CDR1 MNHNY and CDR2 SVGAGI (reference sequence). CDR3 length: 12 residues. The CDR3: CASSTPNYGYTF. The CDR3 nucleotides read TGTGCCAGCAGTACCCCCAACTATGGCTACACCTTC.

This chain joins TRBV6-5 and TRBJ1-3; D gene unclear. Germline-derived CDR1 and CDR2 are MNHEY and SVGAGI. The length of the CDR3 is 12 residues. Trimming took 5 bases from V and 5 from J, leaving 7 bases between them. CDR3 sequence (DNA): TGTGCCAGCAGTCCTTCTCGAAACACCATATATTTT. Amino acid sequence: CASSPSRNTIYF.

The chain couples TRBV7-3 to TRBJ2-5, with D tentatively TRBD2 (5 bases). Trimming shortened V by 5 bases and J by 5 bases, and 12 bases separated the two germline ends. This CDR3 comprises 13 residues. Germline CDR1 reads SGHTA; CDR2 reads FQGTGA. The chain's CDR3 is CASSPTRAETQYF. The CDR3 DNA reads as TGTGCCAGCAGCCCTACTAGAGCCGAGACCCAGTACTTC.

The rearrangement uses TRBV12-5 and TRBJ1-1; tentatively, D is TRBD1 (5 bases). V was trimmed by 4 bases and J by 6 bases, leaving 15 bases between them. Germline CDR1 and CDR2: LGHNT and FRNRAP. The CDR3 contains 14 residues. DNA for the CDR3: TGTGCTAGTGGTTCCGGGACTTTCCCCCCTGAAGCTTTCTTT. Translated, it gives CASGSGTFPPEAFF.

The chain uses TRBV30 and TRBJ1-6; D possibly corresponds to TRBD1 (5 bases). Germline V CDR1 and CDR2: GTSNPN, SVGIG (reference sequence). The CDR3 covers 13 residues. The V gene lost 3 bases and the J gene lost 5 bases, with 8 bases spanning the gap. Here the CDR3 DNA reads TGTGCCTGGAGCGCAGGGAATAATTCACCCCTCCACTTT. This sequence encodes CAWSAGNNSPLHF. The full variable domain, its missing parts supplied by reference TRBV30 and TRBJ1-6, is SQTIHQWPATLVQPVGSPLSLECTVEGTSNPNLYWYRQAAGRGLQLLFYSVGIGQISSEVPQNLSASRPQDRQFILSSKKLLLSDSGFYLCAWSAGNNSPLHFGNGTRLTVT.

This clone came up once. For the CDR3, the DNA is TGTGCCAGCAGCTTAGCGCTTGGTACAGGGTCGAGTGGCTACACCTTC. Translated, it gives CASSLALGTGSSGYTF. V usage is TRBV7-9 and J usage is TRBJ1-2, with TRBD1 as a possible D gene (6 bases). From germline, CDR1 is SEHNR and CDR2 FQNEAQ (reference sequence). The V end was cut by 0 bases, the J end by 7 bases, with 18 bases between. The CDR3 has 16 residues.

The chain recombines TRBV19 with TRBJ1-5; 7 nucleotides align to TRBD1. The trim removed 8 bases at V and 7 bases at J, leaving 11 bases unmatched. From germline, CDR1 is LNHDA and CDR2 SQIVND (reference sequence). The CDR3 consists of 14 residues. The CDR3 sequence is CASGDRALGQPQHF. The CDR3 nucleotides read TGTGCCAGTGGCGACAGGGCCTTGGGACAGCCCCAGCATTTT.

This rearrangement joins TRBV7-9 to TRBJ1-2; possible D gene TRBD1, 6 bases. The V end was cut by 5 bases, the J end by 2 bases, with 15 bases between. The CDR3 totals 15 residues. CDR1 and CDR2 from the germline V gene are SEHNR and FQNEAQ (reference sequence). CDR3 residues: CASSLQGGGNYGYTF. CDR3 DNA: TGTGCCAGCAGCCTCCAAGGGGGAGGCAACTATGGCTACACCTTC.

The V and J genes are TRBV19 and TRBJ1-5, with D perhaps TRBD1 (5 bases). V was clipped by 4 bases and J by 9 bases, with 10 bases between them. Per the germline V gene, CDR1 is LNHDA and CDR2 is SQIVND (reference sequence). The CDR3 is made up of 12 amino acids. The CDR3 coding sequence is TGTGCCAGTAGTAGTGTGGGGGGGCCCCAGCATTTT. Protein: CASSSVGGPQHF.

DNA for the CDR3: TGTGCCAGCGACTCGAAGGGGGCTGCCCCCTACAATGAGCAGTTCTTC. This sequence encodes CASDSKGAAPYNEQFF. The rearrangement uses TRBV28 and TRBJ2-1; 7 nucleotides agree with TRBD1. The CDR3 has 16 residues. Per the germline V gene, CDR1 is MDHEN and CDR2 is SYDVKM. V trimming: 8 bases; J trimming: 2 bases; junction bases outside the gene matches: 12.

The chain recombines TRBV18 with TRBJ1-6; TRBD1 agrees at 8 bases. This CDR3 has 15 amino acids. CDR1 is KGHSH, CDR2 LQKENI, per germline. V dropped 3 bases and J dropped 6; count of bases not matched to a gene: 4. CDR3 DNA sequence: TGTGCCAGCTCACCCGGACAGGGCGGTAATTCACCCCTCCACTTT. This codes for CASSPGQGGNSPLHF. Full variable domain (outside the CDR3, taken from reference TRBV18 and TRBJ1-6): NAGVMQNPRHLVRRRGQEARLRCSPMKGHSHVYWYRQLPEEGLKFMVYLQKENIIDESGMPKERFSAEFPKEGPSILRIQQVVRGDSAAYFCASSPGQGGNSPLHFGNGTRLTVT.